Presented here are 24 T cell receptor beta chains from one specimen sequenced in a study of shared clonotypes between healthy human individuals (TCRdb year 2020). Library preparation used the immunoSEQ multiplex PCR assay. TCRdb carries this immuneACCESS record with in-frame sequences only. Its versions omit some clonotypes, under half of them owing to an unresolved V gene in the studies checked, with the rest unexplained. In all, the sample holds about 2 million clones, and over 85% of those were seen once. In total, the top ten clones hold more than 0.1% of the sample. Sequencing used naive CD4+ T cells sorted from blood. Sample cell subset or site, as interpreted from the label and publication: CD45RA+ positively selected. The receptors stem from a man aged 18 to 29 in good health.

V gene TRBV6-5 combines with J gene TRBJ1-5, with 7 positions matching TRBD1. The length of the CDR3 is 13 residues. V was clipped by 6 bases and J by 5 bases; unmatched bases: 4. Germline lookup yields CDR1 MNHEY and CDR2 SVGAGI. CDR3: CASSSGGDQPQHF. The CDR3 region has the DNA TGTGCCAGCAGCTCAGGGGGGGATCAGCCCCAGCATTTT.

The gene calls are TRBV6-1 and TRBJ1-3; D uncertain. This CDR3 contains 13 residues. The germline gives CDR1 MNHNS, CDR2 SASEGT. The V end was cut by 11 bases, the J end by 3 bases, with 14 bases between. The CDR3 is CASQAGNGNTIYF. CDR3 DNA: TGTGCCTCCCAAGCCGGGAATGGAAACACCATATATTTT.

The CDR3 loop reads CATSIPRGTQYF. In DNA form, the CDR3 reads TGTGCCACCAGCATACCTCGGGGTACGCAGTATTTT. The chain uses TRBV15 and TRBJ2-3; a possible D gene is TRBD2 (5 bases). Germline V gene lookup returns CDR1 LNHNV and CDR2 YYDKDF (reference sequence). V lost 4 bases and J lost 8, with 10 bases in between. The CDR3 runs to 12 residues.

The chain is built from TRBV9 and TRBJ2-3, with 7 bases matching TRBD1. Germline values: CDR1 SGDLS, CDR2 YYNGEE. CDR3 length: 16 amino acids. Trimming removed 3 bases from V and 0 bases from J; junction bases left unmatched: 7. CDR3 in amino acids: CASSDPGQSSTDTQYF. The DNA for the CDR3 is TGTGCCAGCAGCGACCCGGGACAGTCTAGCACAGATACGCAGTATTTT.

Remarks on this clone: Other nucleotide sequences from this sample produce the same CDR3. This chain uses TRBV7-9 with TRBJ2-3; 10 bases match TRBD2. With V trimmed by 2 bases and J by 1 base, 0 bases remained unmatched. The CDR3 covers 15 residues. In germline, CDR1 is SEHNR, CDR2 FQNEAQ (reference sequence). CDR3 residues: CASSLTSGGTDTQYF. The CDR3 DNA reads as TGTGCCAGCAGCTTAACTAGCGGGGGCACAGATACGCAGTATTTT.

J is TRBJ1-2 and V is TRBV10-2; TRBD1 matches 7 bases. Germline V gives CDR1 WSHSY, CDR2 SAAADI. Trimming at V came to 0 bases and at J to 5 bases, leaving 3 bases not matched to a gene. The CDR3 totals 14 residues. The chain's CDR3 is CASSESRTGYGYTF. CDR3 sequence (DNA): TGCGCCAGCAGTGAGTCGAGGACAGGATATGGCTACACCTTC.

The chain uses TRBV5-4 and TRBJ1-1; possibly TRBD1 for D (5 bases). Trimming stripped 3 bases from V and 3 bases from J, with 12 bases between. The CDR3 extends over 14 amino acids. Germline V CDR1 and CDR2: SGHNT, YYREEE (reference sequence). CDR3 sequence (DNA): TGTGCCAGCAGCTACCAGGGCGTAGACACTGAAGCTTTCTTT. The encoded protein is CASSYQGVDTEAFF.

V usage is TRBV5-1 and J usage is TRBJ2-4; 8 bases match TRBD1. This CDR3 comprises 15 residues. The J segment lost 5 bases and the V segment lost 4 bases, leaving 8 bases of the junction unmatched. The germline gives CDR1 SGHRS, CDR2 YFSETQ. The CDR3 nucleotides are TGCGCCAGCAGCCGTGACAGGGGAGCGGAAAACATTCAGTACTTC. Its protein product is CASSRDRGAENIQYF.

In its sample, this clone was seen once. Other DNA sequences of this sample code for an identical CDR3. The chain uses TRBV10-2 and TRBJ1-6, with D unresolved. Germline CDR1 reads WSHSY; CDR2 reads SAAADI. V lost 6 bases to trimming and J lost 6 bases, with 12 bases between them. This CDR3 region has 14 residues. CDR3 sequence (DNA): TGCGCCAGCAGGGAGACCGGAGGTAATTCACCCCTCCACTTT. Its protein product is CASRETGGNSPLHF.

The rearrangement links TRBV7-2 to TRBJ2-7, with 9 bases identical to TRBD2. The ends lost 4 bases at V and 0 bases at J; junction bases unmatched: 7. The CDR3 totals 16 residues. Per germline, CDR1 SGHTA and CDR2 FQGNSA. CDR3 sequence: CASSSRLAELSYEQYF. The CDR3 nucleotides read TGTGCCAGCAGCTCCCGACTAGCGGAGCTCTCCTACGAGCAGTACTTC.

The V gene is TRBV5-5, the J gene TRBJ2-5; TRBD2 matches 7 bases. Germline CDR1 and CDR2: SGHKS and YYEKEE (reference sequence). Unmatched junction bases numbered 4, after V lost 0 bases and J lost 2 bases. The length of the CDR3 is 15 residues. CDR3 sequence: CASSLVARGQETQYF. For the CDR3, the DNA is TGTGCCAGCAGCTTGGTCGCGCGGGGGCAAGAGACCCAGTACTTC.

The rearrangement links TRBV6-1 to TRBJ1-2, with D perhaps matching TRBD1 (5 bases). CDR1 MNHNS and CDR2 SASEGT come from the germline V gene. V was clipped by 7 bases and J by 5 bases, with 14 bases between them. The CDR3 sequence is 13 residues long. The CDR3 nucleotides read TGTGCCAGCAAGGGACCGCCGGCATATGGCTACACCTTC. Translated, it gives CASKGPPAYGYTF.

The genes are TRBV15 and TRBJ1-1, with D uncertain. The V end lost 1 base, the J end lost 1 base, and 7 bases lay between the germline ends. Germline V gene lookup returns CDR1 LNHNV and CDR2 YYDKDF (reference sequence). The CDR3 spans 14 residues. The CDR3 is CATSRGFTNTEAFF. The DNA of the CDR3 is TGTGCCACCAGCAGAGGATTTACGAACACTGAAGCTTTCTTT.

This clone was seen once. V is TRBV11-2 and J is TRBJ2-1; 8 bases line up with TRBD2. The CDR3 extends over 15 amino acids. Per the germline V gene, CDR1 is SGHAT and CDR2 is FQNNGV. The V segment lost 0 bases and the J segment 8 bases; nucleotides outside the gene matches: 6. In DNA form, the CDR3 reads TGTGCCAGCAGCTTAGACGGGACTAGAAAGCATGAGCAGTTCTTC. It encodes CASSLDGTRKHEQFF.

The J gene is TRBJ1-5, the V gene TRBV7-2; D might be TRBD1 (6 bases). Trimming removed 5 bases at V and 0 bases at J, with 11 bases between. Germline loops: CDR1 SGHTA, CDR2 FQGNSA. There are 15 residues in the CDR3. The CDR3 DNA sequence: TGTGCCAGCAGCCAAAGGGGGTATAGCAATCAGCCCCAGCATTTT. Its protein is CASSQRGYSNQPQHF.

The genes are TRBV27 and TRBJ2-7, with D perhaps matching TRBD1 (5 bases). From germline, CDR1 is MNHEY and CDR2 SMNVEV (reference sequence). With 5 bases removed from V and 3 bases from J, the gap between germline ends came to 11 bases. CDR3 length equals 13 residues. This CDR3 is CASSVQGNYEQYF. The CDR3 DNA sequence: TGTGCCAGCAGTGTCCAGGGTAACTACGAGCAGTACTTC.

The V call is TRBV30, the J call TRBJ1-1; no clear D. CDR1 and CDR2 (germline): GTSNPN, SVGIG (reference sequence). The length of the CDR3 is 15 residues. Deletions cut 2 bases from V and 0 bases from J, with 13 bases between. This chain's CDR3 is CAWSRGVGMNTEAFF. CDR3 coding DNA: TGTGCCTGGAGTCGGGGTGTCGGCATGAACACTGAAGCTTTCTTT.

This rearrangement joins TRBV10-2 to TRBJ1-1; 7 nucleotides align to TRBD1. This CDR3 has 15 residues. Trimming cost V 3 bases and J 5 bases; bases outside gene matches: 9. The germline V gene encodes CDR1 WSHSY and CDR2 SAAADI. CDR3 nucleotides: TGCGCCAGCAGTGAAGGAGGGGGCGTGGGGACTGAAGCTTTCTTT. Translated: CASSEGGGVGTEAFF.

The gene calls are TRBV7-9 and TRBJ2-5; no clear D. Trimming left V 5 bases short and J 5 bases short, with 15 bases between. CDR1 SEHNR and CDR2 FQNEAQ come from the germline V gene (reference sequence). The CDR3 runs to 14 residues. CDR3 coding DNA: TGTGCCAGCAGCCCGGCCACCCGACGGGAGACCCAGTACTTC. Its protein product is CASSPATRRETQYF.

The chain couples TRBV11-2 to TRBJ1-1, with D perhaps matching TRBD1 (6 bases). Germline values: CDR1 SGHAT, CDR2 FQNNGV. V was shortened by 4 bases and J by 12 bases, with 12 bases between the two germline ends. This CDR3 contains 11 residues. The CDR3 DNA follows: TGTGCCAGCAGCTCAACAGGGAATCCTTTCTTT. Amino acids: CASSSTGNPFF.

V gene TRBV13 combines with J gene TRBJ2-7; D unresolved. The CDR3 totals 14 residues. The V end lost 4 bases, the J end lost 3 bases, and 13 bases lay between the germline ends. From germline, CDR1 is PRHDT and CDR2 FYEKMQ (reference sequence). For the CDR3, the DNA is TGTGCCAGCAGCTCCCGACGGGTGGGCTACGAGCAGTACTTC. Amino acids: CASSSRRVGYEQYF.

The rearrangement links TRBV4-1 to TRBJ2-2; D is possibly TRBD1 or TRBD2 (5 bases each). Trimming pared 0 bases from V and 4 bases from J, leaving 9 bases between. Per germline, CDR1 MGHRA and CDR2 YSYEKL. CDR3 length: 15 amino acids. The CDR3 DNA is TGCGCCAGCAGCCAAGACCGGGGCTTCACCGGGGAGCTGTTTTTT. This gives the protein CASSQDRGFTGELFF.

The chain links TRBV28 to TRBJ2-3; 9 bases line up with TRBD2. The CDR3 extends over 16 amino acids. V gave up 0 bases and J gave up 2 bases; unmatched junction bases: 3. Germline loops: CDR1 MDHEN, CDR2 SYDVKM. CDR3 in amino acids: CASSLWASGDTDTQYF. CDR3 DNA sequence: TGTGCCAGCAGTTTATGGGCTAGCGGGGACACAGATACGCAGTATTTT.

V usage is TRBV9 and J usage is TRBJ2-3, with D perhaps matching TRBD1 (6 bases). Looked up from germline, CDR1 is SGDLS and CDR2 is YYNGEE. CDR3 length: 17 amino acids. The germline V and J ends were trimmed by 3 bases and 0 bases, with 17 bases remaining between them. CDR3 coding DNA: TGTGCCAGCAGCGCGCTACCTGGGACATTTAGCACAGATACGCAGTATTTT. It yields the protein CASSALPGTFSTDTQYF.